This T cell receptor beta chain was obtained from a study of PD-1 blockade in classical Hodgkin lymphoma. In the case of this clone: Its antigen is currently unknown.

Time point defined: cycle 4 day 1 (C4D1), after 6 weeks of nivolumab. Relapse after autologous stem cell transplantation occurred in every patient, and brentuximab vedotin exposure varied. Study-level results: At baseline, newly diagnosed patients reportedly showed less TCR diversity than healthy donors. Baseline diversity in complete responders resembled that of newly diagnosed patients. With CD4+ cells, TCR diversity rose significantly by C4D1, but not with CD8+ cells.

Some clones are missing from TCRdb's copy, which holds only in-frame ones; the method was immunoSEQ multiplex PCR. The table shows 96,000 or so clones, with under 95% occurring only once. V was clipped by 0 bases and J by 1 base; unmatched bases: 4. This CDR3 spans 16 amino acids. Germline V gene data show CDR1 as SGHNT and CDR2 as YENEEA. The chain links TRBV11-3 to TRBJ2-3, with 7 bases aligning to TRBD2. The receptor was isolated from a human donor with classical Hodgkin lymphoma. Specimen: peripheral blood mononuclear cells (PBMCs), collected before the fourth cycle of nivolumab. Here the CDR3 reads CASSLEGRGGTDTQYF. The CDR3 coding sequence is TGTGCCAGCAGCTTAGAAGGTCGGGGGGGCACAGATACGCAGTATTTT. Complete variable domain (other parts from reference TRBV11-3 and TRBJ2-3): EAGVVQSPRYKIIEKKQPVAFWCNPISGHNTLYWYLQNLGQGPELLIRYENEEAVDDSQLPKDRFSAERLKGVDSTLKIQPAELGDSAVYLCASSLEGRGGTDTQYFGPGTRLTVL.